This paragraph reports one T cell receptor beta chain. Antigen: not known. One entry per CDR3 protein results from TCRdb running MiXCR on the reads. The sample holds a few hundred thousand distinct CDR3 sequences, under 45% seen once. Per the germline V gene, CDR1 is LNHDA and CDR2 is SQIVND (reference sequence). V was shortened by 7 bases and J by 0 bases, with 13 bases between the two germline ends. The CDR3 sequence is 16 residues long. These data belong to a study of T cell repertoires in cytomegalovirus infection. The wider study: Public TCR beta signatures marked donors with CMV infection and the matching HLA. Study results and limitations: In two of eight donors, the top clonotype was HLA-C-restricted CMV-specific. Carriers of CMV and the relevant HLA type were discriminated by public TCR beta frequency.

The chain employs TRBV19 and TRBJ2-6, with no clear D. The clonotype originates from a human donor in good health (CMV status not recorded). Some clones in this sample may be carry-over from other donors' samples. Specimen: cultured PBMCs, collected from culture after CMV antigen stimulation. The CDR3 loop reads CASTTGRASGANVLTF. Here the CDR3 DNA reads TGTGCCAGTACCACCGGACGGGCCTCTGGGGCCAACGTCCTGACTTTC.